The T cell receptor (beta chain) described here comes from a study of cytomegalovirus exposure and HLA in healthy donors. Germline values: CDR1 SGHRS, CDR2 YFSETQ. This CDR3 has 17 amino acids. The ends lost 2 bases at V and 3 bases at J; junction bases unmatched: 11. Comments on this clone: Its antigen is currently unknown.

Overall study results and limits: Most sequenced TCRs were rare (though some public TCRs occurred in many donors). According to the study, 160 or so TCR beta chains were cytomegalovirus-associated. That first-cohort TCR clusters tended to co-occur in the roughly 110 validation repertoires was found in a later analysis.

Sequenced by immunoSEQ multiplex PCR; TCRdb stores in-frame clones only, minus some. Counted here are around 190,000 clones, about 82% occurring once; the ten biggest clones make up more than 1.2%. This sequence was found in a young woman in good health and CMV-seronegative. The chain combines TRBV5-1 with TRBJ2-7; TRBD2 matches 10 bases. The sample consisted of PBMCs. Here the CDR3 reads CASSFDLASGSIYEQYF. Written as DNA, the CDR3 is TGCGCCAGCAGCTTCGATTTAGCTAGCGGGAGTATCTACGAGCAGTACTTC. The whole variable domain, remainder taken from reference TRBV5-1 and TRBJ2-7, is KAGVTQTPRYLIKTRGQQVTLSCSPISGHRSVSWYQQTPGQGLQFLFEYFSETQRNKGNFPGRFSGRQFSNSRSEMNVSTLELGDSALYLCASSFDLASGSIYEQYFGPGTRLTVT.